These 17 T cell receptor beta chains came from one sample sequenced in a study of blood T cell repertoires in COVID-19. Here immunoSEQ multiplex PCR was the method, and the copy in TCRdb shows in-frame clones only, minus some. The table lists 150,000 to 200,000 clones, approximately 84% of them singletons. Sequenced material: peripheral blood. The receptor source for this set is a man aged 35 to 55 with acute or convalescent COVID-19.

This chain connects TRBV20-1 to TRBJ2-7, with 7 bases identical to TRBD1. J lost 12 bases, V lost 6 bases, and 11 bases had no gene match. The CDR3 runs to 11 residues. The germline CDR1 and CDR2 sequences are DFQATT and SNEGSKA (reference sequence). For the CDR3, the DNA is TGCAGTGCGGCTCATCAACAGGGGTCGTACTTC. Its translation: CSAAHQQGSYF.

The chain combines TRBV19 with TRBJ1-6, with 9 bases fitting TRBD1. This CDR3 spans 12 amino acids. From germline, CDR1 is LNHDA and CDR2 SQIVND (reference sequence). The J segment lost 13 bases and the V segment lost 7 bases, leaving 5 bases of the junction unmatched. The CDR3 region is CASTTGGSPLHF. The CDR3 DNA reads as TGTGCCAGTACGACAGGGGGTTCTCCCCTCCACTTT. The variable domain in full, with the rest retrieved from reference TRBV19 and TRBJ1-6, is DGGITQSPKYLFRKEGQNVTLSCEQNLNHDAMYWYRQDPGQGLRLIYYSQIVNDFQKGDIAEGYSVSREKKESFPLTVTSAQKNPTAFYLCASTTGGSPLHFGNGTRLTVT.

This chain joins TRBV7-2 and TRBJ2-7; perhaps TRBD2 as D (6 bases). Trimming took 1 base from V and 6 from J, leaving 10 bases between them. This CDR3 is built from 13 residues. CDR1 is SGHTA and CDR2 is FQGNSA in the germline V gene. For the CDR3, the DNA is TGTGCCAGCAGCTTAGTAGGAGGGAGCGAGCAGTACTTC. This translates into CASSLVGGSEQYF.

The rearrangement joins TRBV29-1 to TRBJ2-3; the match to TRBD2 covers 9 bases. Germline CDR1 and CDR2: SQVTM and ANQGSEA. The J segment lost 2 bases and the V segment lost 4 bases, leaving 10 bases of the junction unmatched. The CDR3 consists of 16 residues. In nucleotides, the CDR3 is TGCAGCGTTGGCATCTACCTAGCGGGGCTCACAGATACGCAGTATTTT. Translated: CSVGIYLAGLTDTQYF.

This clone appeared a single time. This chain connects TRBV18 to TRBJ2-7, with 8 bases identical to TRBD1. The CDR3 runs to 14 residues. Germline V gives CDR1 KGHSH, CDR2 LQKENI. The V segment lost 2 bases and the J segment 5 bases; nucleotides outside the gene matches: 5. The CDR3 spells CASSPVSRGHEQYF. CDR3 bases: TGTGCCAGCTCACCAGTCAGCAGGGGGCACGAGCAGTACTTC.

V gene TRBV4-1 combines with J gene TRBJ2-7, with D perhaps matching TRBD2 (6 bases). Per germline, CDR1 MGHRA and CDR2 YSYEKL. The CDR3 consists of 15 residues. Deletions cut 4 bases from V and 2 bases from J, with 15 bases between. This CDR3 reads CASSRGVPGAYEQYF. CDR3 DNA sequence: TGCGCCAGCAGCCGGGGAGTACCGGGGGCCTACGAGCAGTACTTC.

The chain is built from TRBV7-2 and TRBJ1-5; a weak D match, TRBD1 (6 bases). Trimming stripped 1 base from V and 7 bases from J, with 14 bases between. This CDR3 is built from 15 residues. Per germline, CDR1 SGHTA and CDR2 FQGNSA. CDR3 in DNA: TGTGCCAGCAGCTTAGACACAGGGCCAGGACAGCCCCAGCATTTT. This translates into CASSLDTGPGQPQHF.

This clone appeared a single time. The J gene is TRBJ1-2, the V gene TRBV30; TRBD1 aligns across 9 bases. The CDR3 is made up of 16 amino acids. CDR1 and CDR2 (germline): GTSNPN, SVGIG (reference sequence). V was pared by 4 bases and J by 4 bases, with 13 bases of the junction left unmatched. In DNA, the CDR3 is TGTGCCTGGAACCCCGGGACAGGGACTATTAGCTATGGCTACACCTTC. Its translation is CAWNPGTGTISYGYTF.

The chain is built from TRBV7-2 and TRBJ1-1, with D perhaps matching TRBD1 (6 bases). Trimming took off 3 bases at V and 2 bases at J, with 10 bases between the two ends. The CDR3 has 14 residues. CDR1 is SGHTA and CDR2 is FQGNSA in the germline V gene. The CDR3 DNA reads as TGTGCCAGCAGCTTTAGGGGGAAAAACACTGAAGCTTTCTTT. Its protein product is CASSFRGKNTEAFF.

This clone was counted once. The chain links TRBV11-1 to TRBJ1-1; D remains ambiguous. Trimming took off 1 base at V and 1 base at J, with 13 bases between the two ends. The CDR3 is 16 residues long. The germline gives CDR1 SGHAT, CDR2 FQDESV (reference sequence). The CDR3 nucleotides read TGTGCCAGCAGCTTAGGGAGGGAAAGAAAGAACACTGAAGCTTTCTTT. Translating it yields CASSLGRERKNTEAFF.

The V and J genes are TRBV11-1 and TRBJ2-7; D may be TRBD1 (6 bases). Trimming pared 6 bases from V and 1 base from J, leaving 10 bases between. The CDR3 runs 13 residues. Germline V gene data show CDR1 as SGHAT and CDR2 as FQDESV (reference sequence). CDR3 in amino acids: CASSRTESYEQYF. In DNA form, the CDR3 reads TGTGCCAGCAGTAGGACAGAGTCCTACGAGCAGTACTTC.

For the CDR3, the DNA is TGTGCCAGCAGCCCCCCGGGGGGCTACAATGAGCAGTTCTTC. This sequence encodes CASSPPGGYNEQFF. The chain employs TRBV7-3 and TRBJ2-1; 7 positions match TRBD2. Losses at the gene ends were 5 bases for V and 3 bases for J; bases not matched to a gene: 4. Germline CDR1 reads SGHTA; CDR2 reads FQGTGA. This CDR3 is built from 14 residues.

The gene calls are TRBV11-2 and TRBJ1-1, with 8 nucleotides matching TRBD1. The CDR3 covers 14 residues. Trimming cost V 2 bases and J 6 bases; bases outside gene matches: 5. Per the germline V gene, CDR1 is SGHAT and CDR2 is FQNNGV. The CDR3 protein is CASSLTGGSSEAFF. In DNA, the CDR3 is TGTGCCAGCAGCTTAACAGGGGGGAGCTCTGAAGCTTTCTTT.

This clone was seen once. The CDR3 DNA sequence: TGTGCCAGCTCACCGAGCGCAGCCACTAACTATGGCTACACCTTC. This translates into CASSPSAATNYGYTF. This chain links TRBV18 with TRBJ1-2; no reliable D call. CDR1 is KGHSH, CDR2 LQKENI, per germline. The CDR3 has 15 residues. Deletions cut 3 bases from V and 0 bases from J, with 11 bases between.

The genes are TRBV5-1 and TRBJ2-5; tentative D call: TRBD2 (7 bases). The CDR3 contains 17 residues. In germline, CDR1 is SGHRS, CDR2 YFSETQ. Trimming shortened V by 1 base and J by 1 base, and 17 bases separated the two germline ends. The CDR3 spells CASSLNPERGAQETQYF. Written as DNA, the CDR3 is TGCGCCAGCAGCTTGAATCCTGAACGGGGGGCCCAAGAGACCCAGTACTTC.

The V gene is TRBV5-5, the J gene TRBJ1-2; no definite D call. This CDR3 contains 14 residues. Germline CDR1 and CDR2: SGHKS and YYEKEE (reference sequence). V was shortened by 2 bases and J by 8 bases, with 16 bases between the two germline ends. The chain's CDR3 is CASSFADSNEGYTF. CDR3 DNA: TGTGCCAGCAGCTTCGCGGACTCGAATGAGGGCTACACCTTC.

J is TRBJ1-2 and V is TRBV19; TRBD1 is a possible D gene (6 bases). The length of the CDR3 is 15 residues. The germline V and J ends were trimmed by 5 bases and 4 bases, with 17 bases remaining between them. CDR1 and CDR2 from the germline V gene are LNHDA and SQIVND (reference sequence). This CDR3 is CASSGGQYTSYGYTF. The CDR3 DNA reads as TGTGCCAGTAGTGGCGGACAGTATACTAGCTATGGCTACACCTTC.